This passage covers 3 T cell receptor beta chains from one sample sequenced in a study of shared clonotypes between healthy human individuals. The data were produced by immunoSEQ multiplex PCR, yet TCRdb's version contains in-frame clones alone and is incomplete. The sample yields about 480,000 clones, over 60% seen once. Sequencing used PBMCs. The receptors here all came from a woman between 40 and 50 years old in good health. Some clones in this sample may be carry-over from other donors' samples.

This chain links TRBV27 with TRBJ2-2; 14 bases are a match to TRBD2. Germline assignment: CDR1 MNHEY and CDR2 SMNVEV (reference sequence). There are 17 residues in the CDR3. V shed 5 bases, J shed 6 bases, and the junction held 8 bases outside the gene matches. As DNA, the CDR3 is TGTGCCAGCAGTCCGACTAGCGGGAGGGGTTCGGCCGGGGAGCTGTTTTTT. It is translated as CASSPTSGRGSAGELFF.

A note on this clone: Given a much more abundant clone one base away, this may be a read error. The V call is TRBV27, the J call TRBJ1-5; tentative D call: TRBD1 (5 bases). The V and J ends lost 7 bases and 3 bases respectively, with 13 bases between them. Germline V gene data show CDR1 as MNHEY and CDR2 as SMNVEV (reference sequence). CDR3 length: 14 residues. The CDR3 sequence is CASNPPGPNQPQHF. The DNA of the CDR3 is TGTGCCAGCAATCCGCCGGGACCCAATCAGCCCCAGCATTTT.

V usage is TRBV7-3 and J usage is TRBJ2-3; D is possibly TRBD1 or TRBD2 (6 bases each). V was shortened by 1 base and J by 0 bases, with 11 bases between the two germline ends. In germline, CDR1 is SGHTA, CDR2 FQGTGA. The CDR3 covers 16 residues. In nucleotides, the CDR3 is TGTGCCAGCAGCTTAATAGGGGGACTTAGCACAGATACGCAGTATTTT. It yields the protein CASSLIGGLSTDTQYF. The whole variable domain, remainder taken from reference TRBV7-3 and TRBJ2-3, is GAGVSQTPSNKVTEKGKYVELRCDPISGHTALYWYRQSLGQGPEFLIYFQGTGAADDSGLPNDRFFAVRPEGSVSTLKIQRTERGDSAVYLCASSLIGGLSTDTQYFGPGTRLTVL.